This T cell receptor beta chain was recovered during a study of radiotherapy plus CTLA-4 blockade in lung cancer. Study details: Patients showed objective responses in 18% of cases and disease control in less than 35%.

Libraries were prepared by immunoSEQ multiplex PCR; TCRdb keeps only in-frame clonotypes and omits some of them. Counted here are 75,000 to 100,000 clones, 70% to 90% occurring once; the ten biggest clones make up 4.5% to 6%. The CDR3 loop spans 14 amino acids. CDR1 is SGHRS, CDR2 YFSETQ, per germline. V lost 2 bases and J 3 bases, leaving 9 bases between the germline ends. This clone was seen once. Its target is unknown. Regarding the study as a whole: Tumor-derived TCR clones expanded in blood after radiotherapy plus ipilimumab.

Sample: peripheral blood, taken from a patient treated with radiotherapy plus ipilimumab. The chain is built from TRBV5-1 and TRBJ2-1; TRBD2 is a possible D gene (5 bases). The sequence was obtained from a human donor with non-small cell lung cancer that progressed on radiotherapy plus ipilimumab. The CDR3 loop is CASSFGVDYNEQFF. DNA for the CDR3: TGCGCCAGCAGCTTCGGGGTTGACTACAATGAGCAGTTCTTC.